The 18 T cell receptor beta chains in this list originate from one sample, sequenced in a study of CD8 T cells in Susac syndrome. Reverse transcription of about 0.45 to 1 ug RNA was performed with random hexamers. TCRdb re-derived calls from the immunoSEQ multiplex PCR reads in MiXCR, one entry per CDR3 protein. The sample gives approximately 180,000 distinct CDR3 sequences, 95% of which show up once; 0.093% is in the top ten. Specimen: CD4+ T cells from PBMCs. The origin of the receptors is a human donor with multiple sclerosis.

This rearrangement joins TRBV30 to TRBJ1-1; possible D gene TRBD1, 5 bases. The CDR3 runs to 13 residues. Germline V CDR1 and CDR2: GTSNPN, SVGIG (reference sequence). The ends were cut back, 8 bases at V and 0 bases at J, with 13 bases in the middle. This CDR3 reads CALTWGVNTEAFF. DNA of the CDR3: TGTGCCCTAACGTGGGGGGTGAACACTGAAGCTTTCTTT.

The chain links TRBV1 to TRBJ2-7; no DNA check was done on the table's D call, TRBD1. TRBV1 is termed a pseudogene. The CDR3 totals 13 residues. As DNA, the CDR3 is TGCACCAGGGCCGGGACAGGCCTAAACGAGCAGTACTTC. Encoded protein: CTRAGTGLNEQYF.

The rearrangement links TRBV29-1 to TRBJ1-4; D not certain. The CDR3 length is 11 residues. Per the germline V gene, CDR1 is SQVTM and CDR2 is ANQGSEA. Trimming took off 7 bases at V and 6 bases at J, with 9 bases between the two ends. The CDR3 is CSANSYEKLFF. The CDR3, as DNA: TGCAGCGCCAACAGCTATGAAAAACTGTTTTTT.

The chain links TRBV12-3 or TRBV12-4 to TRBJ2-3; 7 nucleotides match TRBD2. V dropped 3 bases and J dropped 1; count of bases not matched to a gene: 1. This CDR3 is built from 14 residues. The CDR3: CASSFSGGTDTQYF. CDR3 sequence (DNA): TGTGCCAGCAGTTTCAGCGGGGGCACAGATACGCAGTATTTT.

J is TRBJ1-6 and V is TRBV6-6, with TRBD1 matching 9 bases. CDR1 MNHNY and CDR2 SVGAGI come from the germline V gene (reference sequence). This CDR3 is 15 amino acids long. V shed 8 bases, J shed 3 bases, and the junction held 5 bases outside the gene matches. CDR3 in amino acids: CASWTGERYNSPLHF. CDR3 sequence (DNA): TGTGCCAGCTGGACAGGGGAGCGCTATAATTCACCCCTCCACTTT.

This rearrangement joins TRBV30 to TRBJ2-5, with 7 bases aligning to TRBD2. The germline V gene encodes CDR1 GTSNPN and CDR2 SVGIG (reference sequence). Trimming took 1 base from V and 7 from J; bases not matched to a gene: 6. The CDR3 is 13 amino acids. The CDR3: CAWSGGEGTTQYF. CDR3 DNA: TGTGCCTGGAGTGGGGGGGAGGGTACGACCCAGTACTTC.

V and J are TRBV29-1 and TRBJ2-7; D gene ambiguous. The germline gives CDR1 SQVTM, CDR2 ANQGSEA. The germline V and J ends were trimmed by 7 bases and 10 bases, with 17 bases remaining between them. The CDR3 has 11 residues. In nucleotides, the CDR3 is TGCAGCGCTGGACCCTCACATGGTCAGTACTTC. Encoded protein: CSAGPSHGQYF.

This rearrangement joins TRBV4-3 to TRBJ1-2; 7 nucleotides agree with TRBD1. The CDR3 is made up of 17 amino acids. Trimming removed 4 bases from V and 4 bases from J; junction bases left unmatched: 15. Germline CDR1 is LGHNA and CDR2 is YSLEER. The CDR3 reads CASSRTLPRQGGYGYTF. The CDR3 nucleotides read TGCGCCAGCAGCCGAACACTCCCTCGACAGGGAGGCTATGGCTACACCTTC.

The chain recombines TRBV3-1 with TRBJ2-1, with TRBD2 as a possible D gene (5 bases). The CDR3 spans 15 residues. Trimming stripped 1 base from V and 6 bases from J, with 13 bases between. Germline CDR1 is LGHDT and CDR2 is YNNKEL (reference sequence). CDR3 nucleotide sequence: TGTGCCAGCAGCCAAGCCTGGGAGAATCTCAATGAGCAGTTCTTC. This translates into CASSQAWENLNEQFF.

The V call is TRBV12-3 or TRBV12-4, the J call TRBJ1-2; 11 bases are a match to TRBD1. V lost 6 bases and J lost 6; bases outside the gene matches: 0. The CDR3 is 12 amino acids. CDR3 residues: CASRGQGDGYTF. In DNA, the CDR3 is TGTGCCAGCAGGGGACAGGGGGATGGCTACACCTTC.

The chain combines TRBV7-9 with TRBJ1-1; possible D gene TRBD1, 5 bases. The CDR3 runs 12 residues. CDR1 is SEHNR, CDR2 FQNEAQ, per germline (reference sequence). V shed 5 bases and J shed 7 bases, with 11 bases lying between them. CDR3 sequence reads: CASSLPRGEAFF. The CDR3 DNA reads as TGTGCCAGCAGCCTTCCAAGGGGTGAAGCTTTCTTT.

The V and J genes are TRBV5-6 and TRBJ2-7; 8 nucleotides agree with TRBD1. The CDR3 is 16 amino acids. Germline V gene data show CDR1 as SGHDT and CDR2 as YYEEEE. The J segment lost 6 bases and the V segment lost 3 bases, leaving 14 bases of the junction unmatched. The CDR3 DNA follows: TGTGCCAGCAGCTCCCTAAAATCGGGGGACAGGAGCGAGCAGTACTTC. Its protein product is CASSSLKSGDRSEQYF.

The chain links TRBV12-3 or TRBV12-4 to TRBJ2-7; D is ambiguous. The CDR3 runs 13 residues. V lost 6 bases and J lost 3, with 12 bases in between. CDR3 sequence (DNA): TGTGCCAGCAGGCCCAATCGAAACTACGAGCAGTACTTC. This sequence encodes CASRPNRNYEQYF.

J is TRBJ2-2 and V is TRBV6-1, with D hard to call. The CDR3 consists of 13 residues. Germline-derived CDR1 and CDR2 are MNHNS and SASEGT. V was pared by 4 bases and J by 6 bases, with 9 bases between. The CDR3 coding sequence is TGTGCCAGCAGTGTTTCCGGGTCCGGGGAGCTGTTTTTT. Translated: CASSVSGSGELFF.

The chain employs TRBV20-1 and TRBJ1-1, with D tentatively TRBD1 (5 bases). Trimming shortened V by 0 bases and J by 4 bases, and 12 bases separated the two germline ends. Germline CDR1 reads DFQATT; CDR2 reads SNEGSKA (reference sequence). The CDR3 runs 14 residues. The CDR3 is CSARDHGGPTEAFF. DNA for the CDR3: TGCAGTGCTAGAGATCACGGGGGACCCACTGAAGCTTTCTTT.

V is TRBV29-1 and J is TRBJ1-1; a weak D match, TRBD1 (5 bases). The CDR3 runs 14 residues. The ends were cut back, 0 bases at V and 5 bases at J, with 13 bases in the middle. Looked up from germline, CDR1 is SQVTM and CDR2 is ANQGSEA. The CDR3 loop reads CSVEDLGRGTEAFF. The CDR3 DNA reads as TGCAGCGTTGAAGATCTGGGACGGGGAACTGAAGCTTTCTTT. Combining the CDR3 with reference TRBV29-1 and TRBJ1-1 gives the whole variable domain SAVISQKPSRDICQRGTSLTIQCQVDSQVTMMFWYRQQPGQSLTLIATANQGSEATYESGFVIDKFPISRPNLTFSTLTVSNMSPEDSSIYLCSVEDLGRGTEAFFGQGTRLTVV.

The rearrangement uses TRBV10-3 and TRBJ2-3; possible D gene TRBD2, 5 bases. CDR1 is ENHRY, CDR2 SYGVKD, per germline. There are 17 residues in the CDR3. Trimming took 6 bases from V and 2 from J, leaving 21 bases between them. Here the CDR3 reads CAISISPGLAPTDTQYF. The CDR3 DNA is TGTGCCATCAGCATATCCCCTGGGCTAGCACCCACAGATACGCAGTATTTT.

This chain uses TRBV20-1 with TRBJ2-7, with D maybe TRBD2 (6 bases). Germline V lookup: CDR1 DFQATT, CDR2 SNEGSKA (reference sequence). The V and J ends lost 6 bases and 5 bases respectively, with 20 bases between them. The CDR3 has 14 residues. In DNA, the CDR3 is TGCAGTGCCGTGACCTCACAATCGGGGGACGAGCAGTACTTC. Translated, it gives CSAVTSQSGDEQYF.